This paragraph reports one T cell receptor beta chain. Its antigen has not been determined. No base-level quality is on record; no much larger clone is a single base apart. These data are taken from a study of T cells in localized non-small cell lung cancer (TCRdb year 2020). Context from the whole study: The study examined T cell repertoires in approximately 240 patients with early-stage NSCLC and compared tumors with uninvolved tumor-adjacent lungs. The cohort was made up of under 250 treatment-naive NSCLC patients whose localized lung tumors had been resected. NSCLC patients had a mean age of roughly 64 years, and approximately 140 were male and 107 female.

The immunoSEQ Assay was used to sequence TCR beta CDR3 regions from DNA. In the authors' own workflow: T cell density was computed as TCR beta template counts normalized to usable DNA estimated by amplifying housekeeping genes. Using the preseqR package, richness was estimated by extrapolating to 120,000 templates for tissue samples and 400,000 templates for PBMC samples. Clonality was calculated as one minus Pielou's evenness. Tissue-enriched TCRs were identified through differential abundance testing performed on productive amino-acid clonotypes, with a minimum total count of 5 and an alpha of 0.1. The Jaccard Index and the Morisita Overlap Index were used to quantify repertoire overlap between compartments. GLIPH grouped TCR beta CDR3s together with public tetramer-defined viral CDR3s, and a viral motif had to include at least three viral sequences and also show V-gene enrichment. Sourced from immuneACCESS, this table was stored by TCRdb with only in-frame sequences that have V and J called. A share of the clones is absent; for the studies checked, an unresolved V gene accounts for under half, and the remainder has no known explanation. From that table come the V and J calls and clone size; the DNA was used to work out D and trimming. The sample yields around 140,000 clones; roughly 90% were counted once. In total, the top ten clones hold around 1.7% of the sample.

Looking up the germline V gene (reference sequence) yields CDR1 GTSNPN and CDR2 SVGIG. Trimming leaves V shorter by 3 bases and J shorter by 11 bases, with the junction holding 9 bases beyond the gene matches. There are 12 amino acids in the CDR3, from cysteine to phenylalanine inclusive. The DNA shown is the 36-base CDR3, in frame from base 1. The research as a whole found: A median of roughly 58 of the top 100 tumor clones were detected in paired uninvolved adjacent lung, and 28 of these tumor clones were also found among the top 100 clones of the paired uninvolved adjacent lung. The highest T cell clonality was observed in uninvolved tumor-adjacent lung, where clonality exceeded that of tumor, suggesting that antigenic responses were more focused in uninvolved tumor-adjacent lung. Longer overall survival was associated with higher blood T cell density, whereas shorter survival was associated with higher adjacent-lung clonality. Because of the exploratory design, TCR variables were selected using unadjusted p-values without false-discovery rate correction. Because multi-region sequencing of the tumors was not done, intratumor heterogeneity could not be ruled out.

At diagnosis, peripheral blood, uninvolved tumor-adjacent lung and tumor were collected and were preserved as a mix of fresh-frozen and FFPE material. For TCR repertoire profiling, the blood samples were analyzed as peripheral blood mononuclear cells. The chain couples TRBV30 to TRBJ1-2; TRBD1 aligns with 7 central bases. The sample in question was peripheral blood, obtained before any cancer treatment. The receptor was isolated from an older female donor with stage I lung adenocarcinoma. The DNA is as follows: TGTGCCTGGAGCAAAGGGACAGCCTCATACACCTTC. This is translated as CAWSKGTASYTF.